This T cell receptor beta chain was obtained from a study of cytomegalovirus exposure and HLA in healthy donors. As for the study in general: HLA-typed donors contributed some 83 million unique TCRs, which were held in an early data release.

PCR primers comprised 60 Vbeta and 13 Jbeta primers. The method was immunoSEQ multiplex PCR; TCRdb's version includes in-frame clones alone and lacks a portion of them. The sample consists of 98,000 or so clones, 76% of them appearing once. Whole-study findings and limits: By a later analysis, the bulk of CMV-associated TCR beta chains appeared HLA-restricted. A later analysis, which compared TCR beta chains of equal frequency, found the HLA-associated ones more clonally expanded.

With respect to this clone: Its antigen is as yet unknown.

The sample consisted of PBMCs. The receptor's source is a man aged 35 to 55 in good health and CMV-seronegative.

CDR3 sequence reads: CASSLGGPRQETQYF. The CDR3 DNA reads as TGTGCCAGCAGTTTGGGGGGGCCTAGGCAAGAGACCCAGTACTTC. The chain joins TRBV7-2 to TRBJ2-5; D perhaps matches TRBD2 (7 bases). The CDR3 is 15 residues long. The V end lost 6 bases, the J end lost 2 bases, and 16 bases lay between the germline ends. Looked up from germline, CDR1 is SGHTA and CDR2 is FQGNSA.